This TCR beta chain was sequenced in a study of cytomegalovirus exposure and HLA in healthy donors. Study background: Samples from HLA-typed donors yielded approximately 80 million unique TCRs in an early data release.

PCR primers comprised 60 Vbeta and 13 Jbeta primers. Clones were read by immunoSEQ multiplex PCR, and TCRdb kept only the in-frame ones, dropping some. Of 150,000 to 200,000 clones in the sample, approximately 86% were seen once. Whole-study findings and limits: Specificity for CMV antigens was confirmed in vitro for three of the CMV-associated chains. Accurate HLA-A and HLA-B prediction from TCR beta sequences was reported for most subjects. Later, an analysis found that common viral pathogens appeared to be linked with several of the most significant clusters.

This clone was seen only a few times. Its antigen is still unknown. The receptor was derived from a woman aged 18-29 years in good health and CMV-seronegative. Sample: PBMCs.

The CDR3 DNA sequence: TGTGCCAGCAGTGAACTGACAGGGGCCAACGTCCTGACTTTC. Its protein product is CASSELTGANVLTF. This chain uses TRBV6-5 with TRBJ2-6; D gene unclear. V was shortened by 5 bases and J by 4 bases, with 9 bases between the two germline ends. The CDR3 covers 14 residues. The V gene's germline CDR1 is MNHEY and CDR2 SVGAGI.